A single sample is the source of the 14 T cell receptor beta chains below, sequenced in a study of OX40 agonist ivuxolimab in advanced cancers. Only in-frame clones appear in the TCRdb table, and some are missing; sequencing was by immunoSEQ multiplex PCR. The sample has around 26,000 clones; 81% are singletons. The sequencing used CD4+ or CD8+ T cells sorted from blood, collected in a trial of the OX40 agonist ivuxolimab. These TCRs come from an adult with an advanced solid tumor such as melanoma, head and neck, liver or kidney cancer.

The V gene is TRBV11-3, the J gene TRBJ2-7, with a weak D call TRBD2 (5 bases). The CDR3 runs to 13 residues. V lost 5 bases and J 3 bases, leaving 11 bases between the germline ends. The germline CDR1 and CDR2 sequences are SGHNT and YENEEA. The CDR3 reads CASSLPGNYEQYF. The CDR3 coding sequence is TGTGCCAGCAGCCTACCGGGGAACTACGAGCAGTACTTC.

The chain combines TRBV9 with TRBJ1-2, with 8 bases aligning to TRBD1. J gave up 1 base and V 4 bases, and 9 bases lay outside the gene matches. Germline V lookup: CDR1 SGDLS, CDR2 YYNGEE. There are 16 residues in the CDR3. This CDR3 is CASSPPRTGINYGYTF. The CDR3 nucleotides read TGTGCCAGCAGCCCCCCCCGGACAGGGATTAACTATGGCTACACCTTC.

This clone has a single count. CDR3: CASRSGQYNEQFF. CDR3 bases: TGTGCCAGCAGAAGCGGGCAATACAATGAGCAGTTCTTC. The rearrangement joins TRBV2 to TRBJ2-1; a possible D gene is TRBD2 (6 bases). Per the germline V gene, CDR1 is SNHLY and CDR2 is FYNNEI. The CDR3 is 13 amino acids. V lost 6 bases and J 4 bases, leaving 10 bases between the germline ends.

The gene calls are TRBV7-9 and TRBJ2-7; no clear D. The CDR3 loop spans 13 amino acids. The germline gives CDR1 SEHNR, CDR2 FQNEAQ (reference sequence). V lost 5 bases, J lost 3 bases, and 11 bases lay in between. The CDR3 DNA reads TGTGCCAGCAGCCCTACAAGAGACTACGAGCAGTACTTC. It specifies CASSPTRDYEQYF. Drawing the rest from reference TRBV7-9 and TRBJ2-7, the complete variable domain is DTGVSQNPRHKITKRGQNVTFRCDPISEHNRLYWYRQTLGQGPEFLTYFQNEAQLEKSRLLSDRFSAERPKGSFSTLEIQRTEQGDSAMYLCASSPTRDYEQYFGPGTRLTVT.

The chain employs TRBV5-4 and TRBJ2-7, with D perhaps TRBD2 (6 bases). Trimming left V 4 bases short and J 6 bases short, with 11 bases between. The CDR3 loop spans 12 amino acids. CDR1 and CDR2 (germline): SGHNT, YYREEE (reference sequence). The CDR3 DNA follows: TGTGCCAGCAGCCTCGGGAGTATCGAGCAGTACTTC. Translated: CASSLGSIEQYF.

The J gene is TRBJ1-5, the V gene TRBV9; the D is unclear. The V gene lost 0 bases and the J gene lost 3 bases, with 10 bases spanning the gap. Germline CDR1 and CDR2: SGDLS and YYNGEE. CDR3 length: 15 residues. The CDR3 DNA follows: TGTGCCAGCAGCGTAGGGAACAGCCCCAATCAGCCCCAGCATTTT. Protein: CASSVGNSPNQPQHF.

The chain recombines TRBV12-5 with TRBJ2-7, with D possibly being TRBD2 (5 bases). The CDR3 loop spans 13 amino acids. The V gene's germline CDR1 is LGHNT and CDR2 FRNRAP. Trimming took off 6 bases at V and 0 bases at J, with 9 bases between the two ends. The CDR3 loop reads CASGAGRSYEQYF. CDR3 coding DNA: TGTGCTAGTGGCGCGGGCCGCTCCTACGAGCAGTACTTC.

This chain uses TRBV5-1 with TRBJ1-2, with a weak D call TRBD1 (6 bases). CDR1 is SGHRS, CDR2 YFSETQ, per germline. V gave up 4 bases and J gave up 0 bases, with 16 bases separating them. This CDR3 is 16 amino acids long. The CDR3 loop is CASSGSDRQANYGYTF. In DNA form, the CDR3 reads TGCGCCAGCAGCGGATCGGACAGACAAGCTAACTATGGCTACACCTTC. Variable domain in full (rest from reference TRBV5-1 and TRBJ1-2): KAGVTQTPRYLIKTRGQQVTLSCSPISGHRSVSWYQQTPGQGLQFLFEYFSETQRNKGNFPGRFSGRQFSNSRSEMNVSTLELGDSALYLCASSGSDRQANYGYTFGSGTRLTVV.

V and J are TRBV30 and TRBJ1-2, with D possibly TRBD1 on 6 matching bases. CDR1 GTSNPN and CDR2 SVGIG come from the germline V gene (reference sequence). This CDR3 has 14 residues. Trimming pared 7 bases from V and 2 bases from J, leaving 17 bases between. DNA of the CDR3: TGTGCCTTTCGACAGGTTTATTGGAACTATGGCTACACCTTC. It is translated as CAFRQVYWNYGYTF.

V gene TRBV9 combines with J gene TRBJ2-1, with a weak D call TRBD1 (6 bases). Trimming removed 3 bases from V and 4 bases from J, with 11 bases in between. This CDR3 region has 14 residues. Germline V CDR1 and CDR2: SGDLS, YYNGEE. The CDR3 DNA is TGTGCCAGCAGCGCGACAGGAAATTACAATGAGCAGTTCTTC. It codes for CASSATGNYNEQFF.

This clone was seen more than once but under ten times. The rearrangement uses TRBV5-5 and TRBJ2-6, with D uncertain. Germline V lookup: CDR1 SGHKS, CDR2 YYEKEE (reference sequence). The CDR3 totals 15 residues. V gave up 1 base and J gave up 4 bases, with 9 bases separating them. This chain's CDR3 is CASSLYGLGANVLTF. For the CDR3, the DNA is TGTGCCAGCAGCTTGTACGGGCTGGGGGCCAACGTCCTGACTTTC.

The rearrangement links TRBV2 to TRBJ2-7, with 9 bases lining up with TRBD1. Germline values: CDR1 SNHLY, CDR2 FYNNEI. The V gene end was trimmed by 5 bases and the J gene end by 3 bases; junction bases not matched to a gene: 5. The CDR3 consists of 14 residues. CDR3 protein: CASSWTGDLYEQYF. CDR3 coding DNA: TGTGCCAGCAGTTGGACAGGGGACCTCTACGAGCAGTACTTC. Filled out from reference TRBV2 and TRBJ2-7, the complete variable domain reads EPEVTQTPSHQVTQMGQEVILRCVPISNHLYFYWYRQILGQKVEFLVSFYNNEISEKSEIFDDQFSVERPDGSNFTLKIRSTKLEDSAMYFCASSWTGDLYEQYFGPGTRLTVT.

The chain recombines TRBV9 with TRBJ1-1; 7 bases line up with TRBD1. This CDR3 is built from 14 residues. V was pared by 4 bases and J by 4 bases, with 7 bases of the junction left unmatched. Germline CDR1 is SGDLS and CDR2 is YYNGEE. CDR3 bases: TGTGCCAGCAGCTCGACAGGGTGGCGCACTGAAGCTTTCTTT. Protein: CASSSTGWRTEAFF.

This sequence joins TRBV11-3 and TRBJ2-7; 9 positions match TRBD2. The length of the CDR3 is 15 residues. Germline values: CDR1 SGHNT, CDR2 YENEEA. V was clipped by 5 bases and J by 3 bases; unmatched bases: 8. The CDR3 DNA follows: TGTGCCAGCAGCCCCGGTATAGCGGGAGACTACGAGCAGTACTTC. Its translation: CASSPGIAGDYEQYF.